These T cell receptor beta chains were read from a single sample in a study of shared clonotypes between healthy human individuals. Measured with immunoSEQ multiplex PCR; TCRdb has only the in-frame clones, and not every one. The table lists 550,000 to 650,000 clones, about 96% of them singletons. Source material: naive CD8+ T cells sorted from blood. The origin of the receptors is a woman aged 25 to 45 in good health. Each CDR3 is given without its conserved first and last residue.

j_gene,len,v_gene,CDR3aa
TRBJ2-1,12,TRBV27,ASSFRASSYEQF
TRBJ1-2,11,TRBV10-3,AISNRGDYGYT
TRBJ2-7,14,TRBV5-4,ASSLWGGQIYYEQY
TRBJ2-1,11,TRBV23-1,ASCLNSGILWF
TRBJ2-1,12,TRBV13,ASSSERRWDEQF
TRBJ2-7,13,TRBV6-1,ASRGFQRERDEQY
TRBJ2-4,12,TRBV28,ASKPGPVQNIQY
TRBJ2-7,12,TRBV13,ASSLRQGVHEQY
TRBJ2-6,9,TRBV11-3,ASSSINVLT
TRBJ1-2,9,TRBV23-1,ASRGGFGYT
TRBJ1-1,11,TRBV4-1,ASSQEMNTEAF
TRBJ2-7,10,TRBV28,ASSLRSYEQY
TRBJ2-4,12,TRBV5-4,ASSLTGRENIQY
TRBJ1-1,12,TRBV6-5,ASSYREGFTEAF
TRBJ2-1,10,TRBV27,ASSTYRDEQF